Described below is a single T cell receptor (beta chain) sequence and its context. Its antigen remains unidentified. Trimming took off 2 bases at V and 2 bases at J, with 18 bases between the two ends. CDR3 length equals 17 residues. Germline V gene data show CDR1 as KGHSH and CDR2 as LQKENI. These data come from a study of T cell responses to AZD1222 COVID-19 vaccine. Study outcomes and limitations: A mostly white British donor set with more females was recruited, and clonal diversity was possibly underestimated. A reported finding is that nearly half of spike-specific TCRs target unmutated variant regions. Researchers report vaccine-associated CD4 TCRs spanning spike, with dominance at 160-218 and 743-854. Spike-specific TCR breadth and depth rose after two AZD1222 doses.

Some clones are missing from TCRdb's copy, which holds only in-frame ones; the method was immunoSEQ multiplex PCR. The table has about 120,000 clones, roughly 86% seen once. The genes are TRBV18 and TRBJ1-2; D may be TRBD1 (6 bases). This receptor was identified in an adult who received the AZD1222 COVID-19 vaccine. The specimen comprised peripheral blood, sampled 28 days after the second AZD1222 dose. CDR3 bases: TGTGCCAGCTCACCAGCGAGGCAGGGGCCCTCAAACTATGGCTACACCTTC. As protein: CASSPARQGPSNYGYTF.